The rows below give T cell receptor beta chains drawn from one sample of a study of blood T cell repertoires in COVID-19. TCRdb's copy holds only in-frame clones and misses some; the assay was immunoSEQ multiplex PCR. This table has 40,000 to 55,000 clones, around 82% appearing once. Specimen: peripheral blood. All receptors derive from a human donor in a cohort sampled during active COVID-19. The CDR3 runs from the conserved cysteine through the conserved F or W. A D gene is named only where the DNA matches it firmly. Not all rows give a size; the values are once, few, many and, for expanded clones, a class.

clone_size	d_call	v_call	j_call	cdr3_nt	cdr3_aa
NA	TRBD1	TRBV19	TRBJ1-1	TGTGCCAGTACCCTTCACGGACAGGGACACACTGAAGCTTTCTTT	CASTLHGQGHTEAFF
NA	TRBD2	TRBV4-1	TRBJ2-2	TGCGCCAGCAGCCAAGGGGCGGGGGCGAACACCGGGGAGCTGTTTTTT	CASSQGAGANTGELFF
NA	TRBD1	TRBV24-1	TRBJ1-4	TGTGCCACCAGTGAGGGGTCACAGGGGACTCGGAATGAAAAACTGTTTTTT	CATSEGSQGTRNEKLFF
NA	NA	TRBV6-5	TRBJ1-4	TGTGCCAGCACCTACGGGTTTGGGGCGCGAGAACTGTTTTTT	CASTYGFGARELFF
NA	NA	TRBV12-5	TRBJ2-6	TGTGCTAGTGGAATCGGGCAGGGGATCGGGGCCAACGTCCTGACTTTC	CASGIGQGIGANVLTF
NA	TRBD2	TRBV4-2	TRBJ2-7	TGTGCCAGCAGCCAAGGGACTAGCGGGGATTACGAGCAGTACTTC	CASSQGTSGDYEQYF
once	TRBD1	TRBV30	TRBJ2-3	TGTGCCTGGAGCCGGTGGGACAGCACCACAGATACGCAGTATTTT	CAWSRWDSTTDTQYF
once	TRBD1	TRBV24-1	TRBJ2-1	TGTGCCTCTGCTCCAGGGGGCGGCGGGAATGAGCAGTTCTTC	CASAPGGGGNEQFF
NA	NA	TRBV19	TRBJ2-7	TGTGCCAGTAGCACAGGGAGCCACGAGCAGTACTTC	CASSTGSHEQYF
NA	NA	TRBV7-6	TRBJ1-5	TGTGCCAGCAGCTTAGGTTATGATCAGCCCCAGCATTTT	CASSLGYDQPQHF
NA	TRBD1	TRBV7-6	TRBJ2-7	TGTGCCAGCAGCTCCCGACAGGGAATCGGTCACGAGCAGTACTTC	CASSSRQGIGHEQYF
NA	TRBD1	TRBV7-2	TRBJ1-2	TGTGCCAGCAGCTTAGCTCCGGGACAGAGAGGCTACACCTTC	CASSLAPGQRGYTF
NA	TRBD2	TRBV6-1	TRBJ2-3	TGTGCCAGCAGAGAAAGGGGAGGGTCGGGGCTGTCGGATACGCAGTATTTT	CASRERGGSGLSDTQYF
NA	NA	TRBV28	TRBJ1-4	TGTGCCAGCAGTCCGGTTGTCGGGAACGTTGAAAAACTGTTTTTT	CASSPVVGNVEKLFF
NA	NA	TRBV7-3	TRBJ1-3	TGTGCCAGCAGCTTATTCTCGGGGGCTGGAAACACCATATATTTT	CASSLFSGAGNTIYF
NA	NA	TRBV7-8	TRBJ2-7	TGTGCCAGCAGCTTATCTGGGGGCGAGTTCTACGAGCAGTACTTC	CASSLSGGEFYEQYF
NA	TRBD1	TRBV3-1/TRBV3-2	TRBJ1-1	TGTGCCAGCAGCCAAGTGACAGGGGTGAACACTGAAGCTTTCTTT	CASSQVTGVNTEAFF
NA	TRBD1	TRBV6-5	TRBJ1-1	TGTGCCAGCAAAACACTCAGGGGGAGGCCAGCTTTCTTT	CASKTLRGRPAFF
NA	NA	TRBV6-5	TRBJ2-7	TGTGCCTCCTCTGGGGGGATAAACTACGAGCAGTACTTC	CASSGGINYEQYF
NA	NA	TRBV6-4	TRBJ1-1	TGTGCCAGCAGTGAGAACAGCCTGAACACTGAAGCTTTCTTT	CASSENSLNTEAFF
few	TRBD1	TRBV5-1	TRBJ1-4	TGCGCCAGCAGCCAAAAGACAGGGGGCCAGGAAAAACTGTTTTTT	CASSQKTGGQEKLFF
NA	TRBD2	TRBV4-1	TRBJ2-3	TGCGCCAGCAGCCAAGATCGGACTAGTACGCAGTATTTT	CASSQDRTSTQYF
NA	NA	TRBV7-9	TRBJ2-2	TGTGCCAGCAGCCCCGTCCCTAGAGCCGGGGAGCTGTTTTTT	CASSPVPRAGELFF
NA	TRBD1	TRBV6-5	TRBJ1-2	TGTGCCAGCAGTTACTCGAGGACAGGAGGGGGTTATGGCTACACCTTC	CASSYSRTGGGYGYTF
NA	TRBD1	TRBV30	TRBJ2-5	TGTGCCTGGAGTGTAACAGGGGTGGAGACCCAGTACTTC	CAWSVTGVETQYF
few	NA	TRBV4-1	TRBJ2-5	TGCGCCAGCAGCCAACCCCGAGAGACCCAGTACTTC	CASSQPRETQYF
NA	NA	TRBV9	TRBJ1-6	TGTGCCAGTGCACAGGGCCTGGGTTCACCCCTCCACTTT	CASAQGLGSPLHF
NA	TRBD2	TRBV6-1	TRBJ2-2	TGTGCCAGCAGTGCCTATGGACTAGCGGGGGGAGCCGGGGAGCTGTTTTTT	CASSAYGLAGGAGELFF
NA	TRBD2	TRBV19	TRBJ2-3	TGTGCCAGTAGTGCAACCGGGACTAGCGGGCGCCTCACAGATACGCAGTATTTT	CASSATGTSGRLTDTQYF
few	NA	TRBV11-2	TRBJ2-7	TGTGCCAGCAGCCCCGTGGGGGGTACCTACGAGCAGTACTTC	CASSPVGGTYEQYF
NA	NA	TRBV7-8	TRBJ1-2	TGTGCCAGCAGCTTAGCCGTCGGCTACACCTTC	CASSLAVGYTF
NA	NA	TRBV15	TRBJ2-7	TGTGCCACCAGCAGACCTTCGACACAAACCTACGAGCAGTACTTC	CATSRPSTQTYEQYF
NA	NA	TRBV6-5	TRBJ2-2	TGTGCCAGCAATGGCAGGGCGGCCGGGGAGCTGTTTTTT	CASNGRAAGELFF
NA	TRBD1	TRBV10-3	TRBJ1-2	TGTGCCATCAGTGCAGGGACAGGGAACTATGGCTACACCTTC	CAISAGTGNYGYTF
NA	TRBD2	TRBV4-2	TRBJ2-5	TGTGCCAGCAGCCAAGACGTAGCGGGGGGGCAGACCCAGTACTTC	CASSQDVAGGQTQYF
NA	TRBD2	TRBV7-2	TRBJ2-1	TGTGCCAGCAGCTTATCGGCGGGGGGGCCACGAGAGCAGTTCTTC	CASSLSAGGPREQFF
NA	TRBD1	TRBV4-1	TRBJ2-7	TGCGCCAGCAGTGCCCCGGGACAGGGGATCTACGAGCAGTACTTC	CASSAPGQGIYEQYF
NA	TRBD1	TRBV18	TRBJ2-7	TGTGCCAGCTCTACCGGGACAGGGGACCCCTACGAGCAGTACTTC	CASSTGTGDPYEQYF
NA	NA	TRBV5-4	TRBJ1-3	TGTGCCAGCAGCACGAGTCTTGGAAACACCATATATTTT	CASSTSLGNTIYF
NA	TRBD2	TRBV7-9	TRBJ2-7	TGTGCCAGCAGCTTGGGGACTAGTGGGACCTACGAGCAGTACTTC	CASSLGTSGTYEQYF
NA	NA	TRBV30	TRBJ2-3	TGTGCCTGGAGTAAGGGGCTGGGGAGGACGCAGTATTTT	CAWSKGLGRTQYF
NA	NA	TRBV25-1	TRBJ2-1	TGTGCCAGCACCGGAGGGGACTCCTACAATGAGCAGTTCTTC	CASTGGDSYNEQFF
few	NA	TRBV10-1	TRBJ2-1	TGCGCCAGCAGTGAGTCTCACAGCCTAAATGAGCAGTTCTTC	CASSESHSLNEQFF
NA	TRBD2	TRBV9	TRBJ2-2	TGTGCCAGCAGCGTAGCATTCGCTGCTAGCGGGGGACACACCGGGGAGCTGTTTTTT	CASSVAFAASGGHTGELFF
NA	TRBD1	TRBV6-5	TRBJ2-7	TGTGCCAGCACACTGGGACAGGGGCGCGAGCAGTACTTC	CASTLGQGREQYF
NA	NA	TRBV6-5	TRBJ1-3	TGTGCCAGCAGTCCTCAGTCTTTGGCTGGAAACACCATATATTTT	CASSPQSLAGNTIYF
NA	NA	TRBV6-2/TRBV6-3	TRBJ2-1	TGTGCCAGCAGTCGACGCGGGGACAATGAGCAGTTCTTC	CASSRRGDNEQFF